Each of the 9 T cell receptor beta chains below was sequenced from the same sample in a study of cytomegalovirus exposure and HLA in healthy donors (dated by TCRdb to the late 2010s). The library was obtained by the immunoSEQ multiplex PCR assay. For the multiplex PCR, a mixture combining 60 forward primers for TCR Vbeta segments and 13 reverse primers for TCR Jbeta segments was used. The clones in this table, taken by TCRdb from immuneACCESS, are in-frame only. Not every clone is retained; where verified, under half of the shortfall comes from an unresolved V gene, and the cause of the rest is unknown. Across this sample there are over 200,000 clones, with roughly 82% seen only once. The leading ten clones occupy around 5.7% of the sample. Material for sequencing was PBMCs. These TCRs come from a woman aged 40 to 50 in good health and CMV-seropositive.

J is TRBJ1-2 and V is TRBV5-6; 10 bases are a match to TRBD1. The germline gives CDR1 SGHDT, CDR2 YYEEEE. This CDR3 has 15 amino acids. V dropped 4 bases and J dropped 5; count of bases not matched to a gene: 8. CDR3 sequence (DNA): TGTGCCAGCAGCACCTTGACAGGGGGCCGTTATGGCTACACCTTC. This translates into CASSTLTGGRYGYTF.

The V gene is TRBV29-1, the J gene TRBJ2-5; 7 nucleotides match TRBD2. Per the germline V gene, CDR1 is SQVTM and CDR2 is ANQGSEA. V gave up 2 bases and J gave up 4 bases; unmatched junction bases: 7. The CDR3 runs to 14 residues. The CDR3 is CSVERGDYAETQYF. In nucleotides, the CDR3 is TGCAGCGTTGAACGGGGGGATTACGCAGAGACCCAGTACTTC.

The V and J genes are TRBV5-6 and TRBJ2-1, with TRBD2 matching 8 bases. This CDR3 spans 15 amino acids. J gave up 9 bases and V 5 bases, and 13 bases lay outside the gene matches. Germline V gene sequence: CDR1 SGHDT, CDR2 YYEEEE. The CDR3 nucleotides read TGTGCCAGCAGGTCGAGGGGGACTAGGGTTATTGAGCAGTTCTTC. Its translation: CASRSRGTRVIEQFF. Full variable domain (missing parts from reference TRBV5-6 and TRBJ2-1): DAGVTQSPTHLIKTRGQQVTLRCSPKSGHDTVSWYQQALGQGPQFIFQYYEEEERQRGNFPDRFSGHQFPNYSSELNVNALLLGDSALYLCASRSRGTRVIEQFFGPGTRLTVL.

This clone was seen only once. The gene calls are TRBV5-1 and TRBJ2-3; D unclear. The CDR3 spans 15 residues. Per germline, CDR1 SGHRS and CDR2 YFSETQ. Trimming pared 0 bases from V and 2 bases from J, leaving 10 bases between. CDR3 DNA: TGCGCCAGCAGCTTGGTTAGTTCCTACACAGATACGCAGTATTTT. This encodes CASSLVSSYTDTQYF.

The rearrangement uses TRBV5-6 and TRBJ1-1, with D hard to call. CDR3 length: 12 residues. The germline gives CDR1 SGHDT, CDR2 YYEEEE. Deletions cut 0 bases from V and 7 bases from J, with 7 bases between. CDR3 sequence reads: CASSLGRGEAFF. CDR3 DNA sequence: TGTGCCAGCAGCTTGGGGCGGGGTGAAGCTTTCTTT.

This sequence joins TRBV11-2 and TRBJ2-5, with unresolved D. The V end was cut by 1 base, the J end by 5 bases, with 2 bases between. The CDR3 has 11 amino acids. Germline V gene data show CDR1 as SGHAT and CDR2 as FQNNGV. Here the CDR3 DNA reads TGTGCCAGCAGCTTAGCTGAGACCCAGTACTTC. The encoded protein is CASSLAETQYF.

This clone was detected only once. This chain uses TRBV19 with TRBJ1-2, with 9 nucleotides matching TRBD1. Trimming at V came to 5 bases and at J to 8 bases, leaving 9 bases not matched to a gene. CDR3 size: 14 residues. Looked up from germline, CDR1 is LNHDA and CDR2 is SQIVND (reference sequence). The CDR3 nucleotides read TGTGCCAGTAGTGATACAGGGGGCAGGAGGGGCTACACCTTC. This encodes CASSDTGGRRGYTF.

The chain uses TRBV5-5 and TRBJ1-1; no reliable D call. V lost 2 bases to trimming and J lost 0 bases, with 14 bases between them. The CDR3 extends over 16 amino acids. From germline, CDR1 is SGHKS and CDR2 YYEKEE (reference sequence). This CDR3 reads CASSFSVTAVNTEAFF. The CDR3 DNA follows: TGTGCCAGCAGCTTTTCCGTCACAGCGGTGAACACTGAAGCTTTCTTT.

The chain combines TRBV2 with TRBJ2-4; TRBD1 might be the D (5 bases). Deletions cut 7 bases from V and 12 bases from J, with 19 bases between. This CDR3 is built from 13 residues. Germline lookup yields CDR1 SNHLY and CDR2 FYNNEI. This CDR3 reads CASTRTNTVGQYF. CDR3 bases: TGTGCCAGCACAAGGACAAATACGGTCGGTCAGTACTTC.